One T cell receptor (beta chain) is described in this entry. The trim removed 4 bases at V and 7 bases at J, leaving 3 bases unmatched. CDR3 length: 12 residues. From germline, CDR1 is SGHRS and CDR2 YFSETQ. TCRdb used MiXCR to reprocess the multiplex PCR reads, holding one entry per CDR3 protein. The top ten clones hold roughly an eighth of a sample with 20,000 to 25,000 distinct CDR3 sequences, around 50% of them seen once. This entry belongs to a study of breast tumors, draining lymph nodes, adjacent tissues. V usage is TRBV5-1 and J usage is TRBJ1-2; 8 bases agree with TRBD1. Material for sequencing was breast tumor tissue. The receptor was derived from a female donor with breast cancer. Some clones in this sample may be carry-over from other donors' samples. As DNA, the CDR3 is TGCGCCAGCAGCCAAGACAGGGGTGGCTACACCTTC. It translates to CASSQDRGGYTF.